These T cell receptor beta chains were read from a single sample in a study of T cell responses to AZD1222 COVID-19 vaccine. Using immunoSEQ multiplex PCR, the repertoire was profiled, and TCRdb retains in-frame clones only, with some absent. Of some 110,000 clones in the sample, 85% to 90% were seen once. Here the sequenced sample was peripheral blood, taken 28 days after the second AZD1222 dose. The receptors were sampled from an adult who received the AZD1222 COVID-19 vaccine. Each CDR3 is given with its conserved first and last residue. A D gene is named only where the DNA matches it firmly. Size is stated for part of the rows, as once, few or many counts, or as a class when the clone is expanded.

>TRBJ1-1|TRBV7-2|.|.
TGTGCCAGCGCAGAGGGGGTTTACACTGAAGCTTTCTTT
CASAEGVYTEAFF
>TRBJ1-6|TRBV10-1|.|.
TGCGCCAGCAGTGATGGGAACATTCGGGCATCACCCCTCCACTTT
CASSDGNIRASPLHF
>TRBJ1-2|TRBV27|TRBD1|.
TGTGCCAGCAGGACTGGACAGGGGAACTATGGCTACACCTTC
CASRTGQGNYGYTF
>TRBJ1-3|TRBV9|.|.
TGTGCCAGCAGCGTAGTGGGGAGCTCTGGAAACACCATATATTTT
CASSVVGSSGNTIYF
>TRBJ2-7|TRBV28|.|once
TGTGCCAGCAGTACCAGGAAACTCTACGAGCAGTACTTC
CASSTRKLYEQYF
>TRBJ1-2|TRBV2|.|.
TGTGCCAGCAGTGCGGCGGGGCTTTACTATGGCTACACCTTC
CASSAAGLYYGYTF
>TRBJ1-1|TRBV7-8|.|.
TGTGCCAGCAGCTTAGCGGTGAGGAGGGACACTGAAGCTTTCTTT
CASSLAVRRDTEAFF
>TRBJ2-3|TRBV11-2|.|.
TGTGCCAGCAGCTCAATCCAGGGCTTAGATACGCAGTATTTT
CASSSIQGLDTQYF
>TRBJ2-1|TRBV29-1|.|.
TGCAGCGTACCCTCCCGGGGAGCGTCCTACAATGAGCAGTTCTTC
CSVPSRGASYNEQFF
>TRBJ1-3|TRBV12-3/TRBV12-4|.|.
TGTGCCAGCAGTTTAGATAGGGAGGACACCATATATTTT
CASSLDREDTIYF
>TRBJ2-3|TRBV7-9|TRBD1|.
TGTGCCAGCAGCTCGTCCGGGGACAGGGAGTGGACAGATACGCAGTATTTT
CASSSSGDREWTDTQYF
>TRBJ2-5|TRBV10-3|.|.
TGTGCCATCAATGCGGGTGCGGCAAAAGAGACCCAGTACTTC
CAINAGAAKETQYF
>TRBJ1-2|TRBV7-6|.|.
TGTGCCAGCAGCTTAAGTAGCGGGCCAGGATATCGCTATGGCTACACCTTC
CASSLSSGPGYRYGYTF
>TRBJ2-7|TRBV9|.|.
TGTGCCAGCAGCGAAGGCACAGGGTACGAGCAGTACTTC
CASSEGTGYEQYF
>TRBJ1-5|TRBV19|.|.
TGTGCCAGTAGTACCCACAGGGAGGCCTTGCAGCCCCAGCATTTT
CASSTHREALQPQHF
>TRBJ1-1|TRBV10-2|.|few
TGCGCCAGCAGGGACGGGATCGAAGCTTTCTTT
CASRDGIEAFF
>TRBJ2-7|TRBV7-4|TRBD2|.
TGTGCCAGCAGCCCCGGGGGGGTGAGGCCGTACTTC
CASSPGGVRPYF
>TRBJ2-5|TRBV2|TRBD1|.
TGTGCCCGCAGAGACAGGGATAAAGAGACCCAGTACTTC
CARRDRDKETQYF
>TRBJ2-2|TRBV7-9|.|.
TGTGCCAGCAGCCCAGCATTAGTAGGACGGGTGACCGGGGAGCTGTTTTTT
CASSPALVGRVTGELFF
>TRBJ1-2|TRBV10-3|TRBD1|.
TGTGCCATCAGTGGGGACAGAAGCTATGGCTACACCTTC
CAISGDRSYGYTF
>TRBJ2-2|TRBV9|.|.
TGTGCCAGCAGCCTCCGGGGTACGAACACCGGGGAGCTGTTTTTT
CASSLRGTNTGELFF
>TRBJ2-3|TRBV9|.|.
TGTGCCAGCAGCGCAGAAATCACAGATACGCAGTATTTT
CASSAEITDTQYF